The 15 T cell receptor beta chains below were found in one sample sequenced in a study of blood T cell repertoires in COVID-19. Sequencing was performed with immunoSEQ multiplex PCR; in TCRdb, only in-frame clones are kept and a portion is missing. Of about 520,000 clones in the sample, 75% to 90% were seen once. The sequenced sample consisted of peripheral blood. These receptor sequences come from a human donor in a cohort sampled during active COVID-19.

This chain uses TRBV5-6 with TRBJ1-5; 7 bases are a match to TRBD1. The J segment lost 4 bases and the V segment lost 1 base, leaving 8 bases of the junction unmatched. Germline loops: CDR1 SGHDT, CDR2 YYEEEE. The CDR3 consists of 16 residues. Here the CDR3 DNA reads TGTGCCAGCAGCTTGCGAGGGGGCATACGGAATCAGCCCCAGCATTTT. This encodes CASSLRGGIRNQPQHF.

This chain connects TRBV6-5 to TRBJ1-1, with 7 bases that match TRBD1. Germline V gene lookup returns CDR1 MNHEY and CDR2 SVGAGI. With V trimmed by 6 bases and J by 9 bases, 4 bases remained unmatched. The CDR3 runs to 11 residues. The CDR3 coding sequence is TGTGCCAGCAGCCGGGACAGAAAAGCTTTCTTT. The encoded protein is CASSRDRKAFF.

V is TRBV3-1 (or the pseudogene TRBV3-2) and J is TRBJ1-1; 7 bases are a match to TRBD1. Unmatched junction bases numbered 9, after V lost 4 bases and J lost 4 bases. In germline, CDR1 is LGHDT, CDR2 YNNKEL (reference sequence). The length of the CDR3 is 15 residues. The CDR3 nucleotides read TGTGCCAGCAGCCTCGGACAGGTCGGTAGCACTGAAGCTTTCTTT. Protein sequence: CASSLGQVGSTEAFF.

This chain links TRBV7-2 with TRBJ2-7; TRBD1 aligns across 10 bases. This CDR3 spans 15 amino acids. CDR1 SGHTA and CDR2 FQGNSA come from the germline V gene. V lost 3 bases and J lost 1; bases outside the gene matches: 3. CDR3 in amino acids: CASSFGTGASYEQYF. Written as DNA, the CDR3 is TGTGCCAGCAGCTTTGGGACAGGGGCTTCCTACGAGCAGTACTTC.

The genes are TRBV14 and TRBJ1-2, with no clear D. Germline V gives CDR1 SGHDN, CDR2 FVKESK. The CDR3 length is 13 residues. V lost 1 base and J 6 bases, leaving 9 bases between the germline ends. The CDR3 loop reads CASSQGGGNGYTF. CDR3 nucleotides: TGTGCCAGCAGCCAAGGAGGAGGGAATGGCTACACCTTC.

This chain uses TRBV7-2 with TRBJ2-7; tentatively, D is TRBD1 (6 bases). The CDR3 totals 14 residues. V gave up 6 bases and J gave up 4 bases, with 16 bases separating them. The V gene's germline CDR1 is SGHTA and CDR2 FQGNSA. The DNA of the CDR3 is TGTGCCAGCAGTCCTCGATCCAGGGGTTACGAGCAGTACTTC. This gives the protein CASSPRSRGYEQYF.

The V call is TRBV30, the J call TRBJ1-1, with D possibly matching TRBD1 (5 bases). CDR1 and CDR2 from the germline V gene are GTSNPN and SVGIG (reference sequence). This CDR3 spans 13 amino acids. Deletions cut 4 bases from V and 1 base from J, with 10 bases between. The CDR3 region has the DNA TGTGCCTGGAAGTTCAGGGAGAACACTGAAGCTTTCTTT. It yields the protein CAWKFRENTEAFF.

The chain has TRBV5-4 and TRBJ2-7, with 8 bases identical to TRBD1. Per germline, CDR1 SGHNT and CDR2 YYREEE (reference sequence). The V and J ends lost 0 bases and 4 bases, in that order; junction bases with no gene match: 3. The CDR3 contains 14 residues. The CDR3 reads CASSLGQGRYEQYF. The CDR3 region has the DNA TGTGCCAGCAGCTTGGGACAGGGGCGTTACGAGCAGTACTTC.

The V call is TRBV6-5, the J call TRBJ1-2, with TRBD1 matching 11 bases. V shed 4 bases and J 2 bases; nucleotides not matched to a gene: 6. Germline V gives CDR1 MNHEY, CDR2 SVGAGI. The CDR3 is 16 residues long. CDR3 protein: CASSSRGQGANYGYTF. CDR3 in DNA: TGTGCCAGCAGTTCCAGAGGACAGGGGGCGAACTATGGCTACACCTTC.

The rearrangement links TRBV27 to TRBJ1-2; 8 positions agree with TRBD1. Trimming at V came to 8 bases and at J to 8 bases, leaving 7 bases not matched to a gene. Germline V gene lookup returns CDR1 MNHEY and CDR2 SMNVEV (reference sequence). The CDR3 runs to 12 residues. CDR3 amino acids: CASARTGYGYTF. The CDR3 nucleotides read TGTGCCAGCGCCAGGACAGGGTACGGCTACACCTTC.

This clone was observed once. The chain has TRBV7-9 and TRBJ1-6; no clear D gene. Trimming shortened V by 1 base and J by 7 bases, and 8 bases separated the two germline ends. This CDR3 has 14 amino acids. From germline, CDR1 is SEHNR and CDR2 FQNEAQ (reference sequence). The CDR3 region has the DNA TGTGCCAGCAGCTTAGGGGCACAAAATTCACCCCTCCACTTT. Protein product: CASSLGAQNSPLHF.

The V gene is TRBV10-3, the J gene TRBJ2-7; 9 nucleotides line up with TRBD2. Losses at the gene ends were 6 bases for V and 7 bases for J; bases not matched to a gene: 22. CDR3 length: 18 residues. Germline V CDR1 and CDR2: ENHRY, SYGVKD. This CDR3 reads CAISPQPLASGVLGEQYF. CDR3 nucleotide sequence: TGTGCCATCAGCCCTCAACCCCTCGCTAGCGGGGTACTAGGGGAGCAGTACTTC.

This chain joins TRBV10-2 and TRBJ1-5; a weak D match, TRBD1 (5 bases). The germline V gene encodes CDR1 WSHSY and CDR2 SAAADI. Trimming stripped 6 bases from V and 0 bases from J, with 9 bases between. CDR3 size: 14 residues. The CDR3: CASRKDTSNQPQHF. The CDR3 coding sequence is TGCGCCAGCAGGAAGGACACTAGCAATCAGCCCCAGCATTTT.

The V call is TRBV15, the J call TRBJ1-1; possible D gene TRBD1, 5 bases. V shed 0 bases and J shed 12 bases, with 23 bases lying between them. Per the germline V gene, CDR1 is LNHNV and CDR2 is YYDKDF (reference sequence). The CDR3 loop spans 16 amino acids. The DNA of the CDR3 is TGTGCCACCAGCAGAGATGGGAGGGGCCCCCCTGAGAGGACTTTCTTT. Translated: CATSRDGRGPPERTFF.

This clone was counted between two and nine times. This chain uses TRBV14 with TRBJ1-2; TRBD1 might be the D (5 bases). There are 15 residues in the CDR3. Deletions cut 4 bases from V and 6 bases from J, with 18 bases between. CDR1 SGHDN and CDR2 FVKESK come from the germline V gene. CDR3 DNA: TGTGCCAGCAGCCCCTGGGGGAGGGGAGTACATGGCTACACCTTC. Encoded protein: CASSPWGRGVHGYTF.